The 25 T cell receptor beta chains below were found in one sample sequenced in a study of T cells after posttransplantation cyclophosphamide (TCRdb year 2016). Receptor libraries were prepared by the immunoSEQ multiplex PCR assay. TCRdb obtained this table from immuneACCESS and retained in-frame rearrangements with V and J assigned. These tables miss some clones; where compared with another copy, unresolved V genes account for less than half of the shortfall, and the remainder is unexplained. With 20,000 to 25,000 clones recorded, this sample contains no clone counted only once. Of the sample, approximately 4.8% falls within the top ten clones. Sequences were obtained from PBMCs. These receptors all stem from a woman aged 50 to 60 in good health, CMV-negative, and a related stem cell transplant donor.

This clone was picked up many times. The chain uses TRBV25-1 and TRBJ2-1, with no clear D. The CDR3 runs 13 residues. Germline lookup yields CDR1 MGHDK and CDR2 SYGVNS. The germline V and J ends were trimmed by 8 bases and 3 bases, with 11 bases remaining between them. CDR3: CASARPGYNEQFF. The CDR3, as DNA: TGTGCCAGCGCCCGACCGGGCTACAATGAGCAGTTCTTC.

This clone occurred many times. The chain links TRBV13 to TRBJ1-4; 9 bases match TRBD1. The CDR3 has 13 amino acids. The germline CDR1 and CDR2 sequences are PRHDT and FYEKMQ (reference sequence). V gave up 8 bases and J gave up 6 bases; unmatched junction bases: 4. CDR3 loop: CASARTGDEKLFF. The DNA for the CDR3 is TGTGCCAGCGCTCGGACAGGGGATGAAAAACTGTTTTTT.

Many counts were recorded for this clone. The genes are TRBV27 and TRBJ1-1; TRBD1 is a possible D gene (6 bases). This CDR3 spans 14 amino acids. V was cut by 2 bases and J by 3 bases, with 10 bases left in between. Germline-derived CDR1 and CDR2 are MNHEY and SMNVEV (reference sequence). CDR3: CASSLEDSYTEAFF. The CDR3 nucleotides read TGTGCCAGCAGTTTAGAGGACAGTTACACTGAAGCTTTCTTT.

The table lists this clone with many counts. The chain joins TRBV12-2 to TRBJ2-7; the D call TRBD1 from the table was never checked on the DNA. TRBV12-2 is a known pseudogene. The CDR3 runs 12 residues. Here the CDR3 reads CASRFLRYEQYF. DNA of the CDR3: TGTGCAAGTCGCTTCCTCAGGTACGAGCAGTACTTC.

This clone came up many times. The chain uses TRBV29-1 and TRBJ2-1; TRBD1 agrees at 7 bases. Losses at the gene ends were 7 bases for V and 0 bases for J; bases not matched to a gene: 9. The CDR3 runs 15 residues. The germline gives CDR1 SQVTM, CDR2 ANQGSEA. The CDR3 sequence: CSGSTGSSSYNEQFF. For the CDR3, the DNA is TGCAGCGGTTCGACAGGGTCGAGCTCCTACAATGAGCAGTTCTTC.

This clone was counted ten times or more. This sequence joins TRBV19 and TRBJ2-1, with a possible D match to TRBD1 (6 bases). CDR1 is LNHDA and CDR2 is SQIVND in the germline V gene (reference sequence). The CDR3 is made up of 15 amino acids. V gave up 3 bases and J gave up 8 bases, with 17 bases separating them. The CDR3 DNA follows: TGTGCCAGTAGTATTACAGGGTTCCAGGTTTATGAGCAGTTCTTC. It specifies CASSITGFQVYEQFF.

This clone was observed at least ten times. The chain has TRBV6-6 and TRBJ2-7; D is uncertain. Per germline, CDR1 MNHNY and CDR2 SVGAGI (reference sequence). This CDR3 has 11 amino acids. V was cut by 6 bases and J by 4 bases, with 7 bases left in between. CDR3 region: CASRSLYEQYF. CDR3 in DNA: TGTGCCAGCAGATCCTTATACGAGCAGTACTTC.

This clone has at least ten counts. The CDR3 nucleotides read TGCAGCGTCCGGACGCTCAGACAGGGCCGAAACACTGAAGCTTTCTTT. This gives the protein CSVRTLRQGRNTEAFF. The J gene is TRBJ1-1, the V gene TRBV29-1, with 7 bases that match TRBD1. Germline V CDR1 and CDR2: SQVTM, ANQGSEA. The CDR3 is made up of 16 amino acids. V lost 6 bases, J lost 2 bases, and 15 bases stayed unmatched.

This clone was counted ten times or more. The rearrangement links TRBV5-1 to TRBJ2-7; D is perhaps TRBD1 (5 bases). The V gene's germline CDR1 is SGHRS and CDR2 YFSETQ. V was shortened by 0 bases and J by 4 bases, with 14 bases between the two germline ends. CDR3 size: 15 residues. The CDR3 sequence: CASSLAEQALYEQYF. The CDR3 nucleotides read TGCGCCAGCAGCTTGGCCGAACAGGCGTTGTACGAGCAGTACTTC.

This clone was counted at least ten times. The genes are TRBV7-2 and TRBJ2-5; 7 nucleotides agree with TRBD1. V lost 6 bases and J lost 4; bases outside the gene matches: 8. CDR3 length: 14 residues. Per the germline V gene, CDR1 is SGHTA and CDR2 is FQGNSA. The CDR3 region has the DNA TGTGCCAGCAGTTACAGGGGAGCTACAGAGACCCAGTACTTC. Protein product: CASSYRGATETQYF.

The sample holds many counts of this clone. The V and J genes are TRBV2 and TRBJ1-1, with D possibly being TRBD1 (6 bases). This CDR3 is built from 17 residues. Germline CDR1 SNHLY, CDR2 FYNNEI. V shed 3 bases and J shed 1 base, with 18 bases lying between them. The CDR3 nucleotides read TGTGCCAGCAGTGACCTCAGAAGAGGGGGAAAGAACACTGAAGCTTTCTTT. Translated: CASSDLRRGGKNTEAFF.

This clone was seen at least ten times. J is TRBJ1-4 and V is TRBV30, with a weak D call TRBD1 (5 bases). Trimming pared 6 bases from V and 4 bases from J, leaving 12 bases between. This CDR3 is 13 amino acids long. The germline CDR1 and CDR2 sequences are GTSNPN and SVGIG (reference sequence). The CDR3 bases are TGTGCCTGCGAAGGGGCCTATAATGAAAAACTGTTTTTT. Translating it yields CACEGAYNEKLFF.

This clone showed up many times. The chain recombines TRBV2 with TRBJ2-3; 7 bases align to TRBD2. V gave up 2 bases and J gave up 5 bases; unmatched junction bases: 10. The germline gives CDR1 SNHLY, CDR2 FYNNEI. The CDR3 loop spans 16 amino acids. The CDR3 coding sequence is TGTGCCAGCAGTGAAACTAGCGTAGGGGTAAAAGATACGCAGTATTTT. This sequence encodes CASSETSVGVKDTQYF. Full variable domain (missing parts from reference TRBV2 and TRBJ2-3): EPEVTQTPSHQVTQMGQEVILRCVPISNHLYFYWYRQILGQKVEFLVSFYNNEISEKSEIFDDQFSVERPDGSNFTLKIRSTKLEDSAMYFCASSETSVGVKDTQYFGPGTRLTVL.

This clone was recorded many times. The chain combines TRBV6-1 with TRBJ2-7; perhaps TRBD2 as D (6 bases). Trimming pared 11 bases from V and 3 bases from J, leaving 14 bases between. CDR1 and CDR2 (germline): MNHNS, SASEGT. This CDR3 contains 12 residues. CDR3 amino acids: CAGGGRGYEQYF. The DNA for the CDR3 is TGTGCCGGTGGGGGGAGAGGCTACGAGCAGTACTTC.

This clone was counted ten times or more. In DNA form, the CDR3 reads TGTGCCAGCGTGTCGGACAGGGACAATGAGCAGTTCTTC. Translated, it gives CASVSDRDNEQFF. The chain recombines TRBV2 with TRBJ2-1, with 8 bases matching TRBD1. The J segment lost 5 bases and the V segment lost 8 bases, leaving 5 bases of the junction unmatched. The CDR3 is made up of 13 amino acids. Germline CDR1 SNHLY, CDR2 FYNNEI.

By proportion, this clone is medium-sized. The rearrangement joins TRBV4-1 to TRBJ1-3; tentative D call: TRBD1 (5 bases). This CDR3 spans 16 amino acids. Germline lookup yields CDR1 MGHRA and CDR2 YSYEKL. Trimming took off 1 base at V and 3 bases at J, with 13 bases between the two ends. CDR3 in amino acids: CASSQADGTFGNTIYF. DNA for the CDR3: TGCGCCAGCAGCCAAGCAGATGGGACTTTTGGAAACACCATATATTTT.

This clone was counted at least ten times. The CDR3: CASSIVFAGQFPFNYGYTF. The CDR3 nucleotides are TGTGCCAGTAGTATAGTCTTTGCGGGACAGTTCCCTTTCAACTATGGCTACACCTTC. The chain recombines TRBV19 with TRBJ1-2; 7 bases match TRBD1. With V trimmed by 1 base and J by 2 bases, 16 bases remained unmatched. Germline CDR1 LNHDA, CDR2 SQIVND (reference sequence). This CDR3 spans 19 amino acids.

This clone showed up many times. The rearrangement joins TRBV5-1 to TRBJ1-2; D not certain. Germline V gene lookup returns CDR1 SGHRS and CDR2 YFSETQ. The germline V and J ends were trimmed by 4 bases and 8 bases, with 15 bases remaining between them. This CDR3 region has 13 residues. CDR3 in DNA: TGCGCCAGCAGCGAACGTGAGAGCGGAGGCTACACCTTC. Translating it yields CASSERESGGYTF.

This clone was recorded at least ten times. The J gene is TRBJ1-6, the V gene TRBV6-5; no clear D. Germline assignment: CDR1 MNHEY and CDR2 SVGAGI. Trimming cost V 5 bases and J 9 bases, with 14 bases left between them. CDR3 length: 14 amino acids. The CDR3 reads CASSRVQTPSPLHF. For the CDR3, the DNA is TGTGCCAGCAGTCGGGTCCAAACCCCTTCACCCCTCCACTTT.

This clone was picked up many times. This chain connects TRBV27 to TRBJ2-5; tentatively, D is TRBD2 (5 bases). Germline-derived CDR1 and CDR2 are MNHEY and SMNVEV (reference sequence). Trimming left V 3 bases short and J 4 bases short, with 18 bases between. The CDR3 sequence is 16 residues long. CDR3 amino acids: CASSLDPRGLRETQYF. The CDR3 bases are TGTGCCAGCAGTTTGGACCCCCGGGGATTGAGAGAGACCCAGTACTTC.

This clone was counted many times. CDR3 amino acids: CASSFRGPKETQYF. Written as DNA, the CDR3 is TGCGCCAGCAGCTTTAGAGGCCCCAAAGAGACCCAGTACTTC. The chain has TRBV5-1 and TRBJ2-5; no clear D gene. This CDR3 has 14 amino acids. Germline CDR1 reads SGHRS; CDR2 reads YFSETQ. V was cut by 2 bases and J by 3 bases, with 11 bases left in between.

This clone was seen repeatedly, ten times or more. The rearrangement joins TRBV5-1 to TRBJ2-3; the match to TRBD1 covers 8 bases. Germline loops: CDR1 SGHRS, CDR2 YFSETQ. Trimming removed 4 bases from V and 9 bases from J; junction bases left unmatched: 7. CDR3 size: 13 residues. The DNA of the CDR3 is TGCGCCAGCAGCGCAACGGACAGGGAGACGCAGTATTTT. This sequence encodes CASSATDRETQYF.

The table lists this clone with many counts. The chain uses TRBV6-6 and TRBJ2-5, with D maybe TRBD2 (6 bases). The CDR3 has 15 residues. Trimming left V 2 bases short and J 4 bases short, with 14 bases between. CDR1 and CDR2 from the germline V gene are MNHNY and SVGAGI (reference sequence). The DNA of the CDR3 is TGTGCCAGCAGTTACGGTCTAGCGCCAGGAGAGACCCAGTACTTC. It encodes CASSYGLAPGETQYF.

This clone was recorded at least ten times. V gene TRBV7-8 combines with J gene TRBJ1-1; weak D call: TRBD1 (5 bases). The germline V and J ends were trimmed by 1 base and 1 base, with 10 bases remaining between them. CDR1 and CDR2 from the germline V gene are SGHVS and FQNEAQ. CDR3 length: 15 amino acids. In DNA form, the CDR3 reads TGTGCCAGCAGCTTAGGACTCAGGGAGAACACTGAAGCTTTCTTT. Residues: CASSLGLRENTEAFF.

This clone appeared many times. V and J are TRBV28 and TRBJ1-2; D ambiguous. The germline gives CDR1 MDHEN, CDR2 SYDVKM. V was shortened by 3 bases and J by 8 bases, with 10 bases between the two germline ends. This CDR3 spans 12 amino acids. The CDR3 region is CASSFKRPGYTF. The DNA of the CDR3 is TGTGCCAGCAGTTTTAAGAGGCCCGGCTACACCTTC.